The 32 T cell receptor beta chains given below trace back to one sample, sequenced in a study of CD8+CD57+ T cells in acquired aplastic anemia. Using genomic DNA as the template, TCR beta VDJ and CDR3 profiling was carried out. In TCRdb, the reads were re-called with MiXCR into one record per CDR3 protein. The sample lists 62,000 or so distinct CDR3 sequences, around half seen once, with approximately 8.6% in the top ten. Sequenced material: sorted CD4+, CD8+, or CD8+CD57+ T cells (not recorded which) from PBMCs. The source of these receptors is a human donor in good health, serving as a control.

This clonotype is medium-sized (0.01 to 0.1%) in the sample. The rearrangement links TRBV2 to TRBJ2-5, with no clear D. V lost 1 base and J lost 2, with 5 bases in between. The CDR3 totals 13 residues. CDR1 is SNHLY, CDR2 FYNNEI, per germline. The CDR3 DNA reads TGTGCCAGCAGTGAAGGCATACAAGAGACCCAGTACTTC. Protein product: CASSEGIQETQYF.

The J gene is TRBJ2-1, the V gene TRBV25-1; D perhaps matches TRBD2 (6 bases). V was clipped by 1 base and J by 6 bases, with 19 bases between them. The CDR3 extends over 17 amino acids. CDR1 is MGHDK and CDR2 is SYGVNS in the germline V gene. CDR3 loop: CASSEWLGDSTFNEQFF. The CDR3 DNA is TGTGCCAGCAGTGAATGGTTGGGGGACTCAACGTTCAATGAGCAGTTCTTC.

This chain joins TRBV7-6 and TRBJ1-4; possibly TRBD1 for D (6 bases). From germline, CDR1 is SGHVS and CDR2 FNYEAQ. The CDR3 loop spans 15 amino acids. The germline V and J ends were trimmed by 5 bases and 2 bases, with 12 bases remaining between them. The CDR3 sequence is CASSGGAATNEKLFF. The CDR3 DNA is TGTGCCAGCAGCGGGGGGGCCGCTACTAATGAAAAACTGTTTTTT.

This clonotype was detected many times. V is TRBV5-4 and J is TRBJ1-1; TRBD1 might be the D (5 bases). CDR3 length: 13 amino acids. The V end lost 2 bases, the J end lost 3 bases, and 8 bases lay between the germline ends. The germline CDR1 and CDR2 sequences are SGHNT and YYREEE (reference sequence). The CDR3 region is CASSFGTDTEAFF. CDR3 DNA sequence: TGTGCCAGCAGCTTTGGGACGGACACTGAAGCTTTCTTT.

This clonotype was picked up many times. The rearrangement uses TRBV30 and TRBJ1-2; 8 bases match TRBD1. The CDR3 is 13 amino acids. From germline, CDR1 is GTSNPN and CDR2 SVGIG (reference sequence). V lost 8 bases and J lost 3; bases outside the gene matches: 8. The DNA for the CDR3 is TGTGCCGCGAACTCAGGGGGCTACTATGGCTACACCTTC. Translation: CAANSGGYYGYTF.

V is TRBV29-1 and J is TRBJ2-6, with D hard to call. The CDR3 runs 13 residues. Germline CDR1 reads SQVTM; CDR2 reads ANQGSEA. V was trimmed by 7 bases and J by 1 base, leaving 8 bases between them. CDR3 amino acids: CSGTESGANVLTF. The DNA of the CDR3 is TGCAGCGGGACGGAGTCTGGGGCCAACGTCCTGACTTTC.

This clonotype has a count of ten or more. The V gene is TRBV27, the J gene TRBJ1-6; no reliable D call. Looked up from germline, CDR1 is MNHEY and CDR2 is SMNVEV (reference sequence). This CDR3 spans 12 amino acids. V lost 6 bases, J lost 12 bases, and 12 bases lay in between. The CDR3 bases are TGTGCCAGCAGCCACCCCCAAGGACCCCTCCACTTT. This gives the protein CASSHPQGPLHF.

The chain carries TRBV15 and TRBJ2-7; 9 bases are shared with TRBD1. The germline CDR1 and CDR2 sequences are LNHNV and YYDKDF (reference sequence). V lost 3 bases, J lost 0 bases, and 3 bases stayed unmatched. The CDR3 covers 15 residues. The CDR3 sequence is CATSSTTGGSYEQYF. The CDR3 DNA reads TGTGCCACCAGCAGCACGACAGGGGGCTCCTACGAGCAGTACTTC. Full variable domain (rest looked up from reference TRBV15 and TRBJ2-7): DAMVIQNPRYQVTQFGKPVTLSCSQTLNHNVMYWYQQKSSQAPKLLFHYYDKDFNNEADTPDNFQSRRPNTSFCFLDIRSPGLGDTAMYLCATSSTTGGSYEQYFGPGTRLTVT.

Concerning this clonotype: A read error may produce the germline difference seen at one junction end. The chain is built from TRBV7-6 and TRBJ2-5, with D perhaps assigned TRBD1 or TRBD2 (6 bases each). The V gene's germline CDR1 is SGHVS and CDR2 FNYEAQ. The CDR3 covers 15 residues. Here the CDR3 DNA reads TGTGCCAGCAGCTTCGATCGCCAAGGAGGGGGGACCCAGTGCTTC. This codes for CASSFDRQGGGTQCF.

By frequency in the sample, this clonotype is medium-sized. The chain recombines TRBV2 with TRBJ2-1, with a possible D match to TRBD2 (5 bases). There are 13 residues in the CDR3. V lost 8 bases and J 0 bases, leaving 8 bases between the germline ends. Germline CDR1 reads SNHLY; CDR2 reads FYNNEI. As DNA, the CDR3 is TGTGCCAGCCCCCGGGACTCCTACAATGAGCAGTTCTTC. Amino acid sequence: CASPRDSYNEQFF.

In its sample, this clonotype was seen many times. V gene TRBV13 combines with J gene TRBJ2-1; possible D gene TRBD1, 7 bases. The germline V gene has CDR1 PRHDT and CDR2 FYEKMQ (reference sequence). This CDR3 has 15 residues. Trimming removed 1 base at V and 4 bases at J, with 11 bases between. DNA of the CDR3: TGTGCCAGCAGCTTAGCAGGGGGGACGTACAATGAGCAGTTCTTC. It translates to CASSLAGGTYNEQFF.

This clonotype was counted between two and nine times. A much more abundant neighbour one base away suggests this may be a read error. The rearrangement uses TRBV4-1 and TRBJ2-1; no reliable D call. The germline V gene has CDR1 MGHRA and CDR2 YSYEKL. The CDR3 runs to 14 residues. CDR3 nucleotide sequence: TGCGCCACCAGCCACCAGTACCACAAGACTGGGCAGTTCTTC. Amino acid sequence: CATSHQYHKTGQFF.

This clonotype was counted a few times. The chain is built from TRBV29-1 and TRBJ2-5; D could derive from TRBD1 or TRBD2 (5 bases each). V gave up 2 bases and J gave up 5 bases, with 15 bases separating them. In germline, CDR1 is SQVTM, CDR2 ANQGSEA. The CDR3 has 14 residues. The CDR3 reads CSVEIGTIGETQYF. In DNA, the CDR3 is TGCAGCGTTGAAATCGGGACCATTGGGGAGACCCAGTACTTC. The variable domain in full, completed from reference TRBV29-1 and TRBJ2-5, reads SAVISQKPSRDICQRGTSLTIQCQVDSQVTMMFWYRQQPGQSLTLIATANQGSEATYESGFVIDKFPISRPNLTFSTLTVSNMSPEDSSIYLCSVEIGTIGETQYFGPGTRLLVL.

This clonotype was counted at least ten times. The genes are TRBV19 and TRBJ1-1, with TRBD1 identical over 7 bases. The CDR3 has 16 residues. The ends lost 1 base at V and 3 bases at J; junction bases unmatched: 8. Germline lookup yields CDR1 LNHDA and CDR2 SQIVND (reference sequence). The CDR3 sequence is CASSIGPTGLDTEAFF. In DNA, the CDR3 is TGTGCCAGTAGTATAGGGCCGACAGGGTTGGACACTGAAGCTTTCTTT.

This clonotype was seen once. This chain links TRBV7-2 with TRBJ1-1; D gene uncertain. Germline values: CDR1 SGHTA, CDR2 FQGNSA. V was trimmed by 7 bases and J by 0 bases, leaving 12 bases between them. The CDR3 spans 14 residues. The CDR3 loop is CASNVGRVNTEAFF. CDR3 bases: TGTGCCAGCAACGTAGGGCGGGTGAACACTGAAGCTTTCTTT.

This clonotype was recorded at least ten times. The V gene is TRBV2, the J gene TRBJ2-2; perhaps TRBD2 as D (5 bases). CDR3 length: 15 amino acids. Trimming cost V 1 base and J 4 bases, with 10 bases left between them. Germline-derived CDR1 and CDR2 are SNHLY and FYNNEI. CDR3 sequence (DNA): TGTGCCAGCAGTGAAGGAGGGTTCTCCACCGGGGAGCTGTTTTTT. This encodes CASSEGGFSTGELFF.

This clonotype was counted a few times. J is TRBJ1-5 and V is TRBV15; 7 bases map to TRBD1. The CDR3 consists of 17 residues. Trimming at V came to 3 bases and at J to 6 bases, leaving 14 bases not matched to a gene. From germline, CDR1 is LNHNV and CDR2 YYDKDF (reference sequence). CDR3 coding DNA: TGTGCCACCAGCAGCCCTCCACAGACAGGGCCAGCTCAGCCCCAGCATTTT. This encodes CATSSPPQTGPAQPQHF.

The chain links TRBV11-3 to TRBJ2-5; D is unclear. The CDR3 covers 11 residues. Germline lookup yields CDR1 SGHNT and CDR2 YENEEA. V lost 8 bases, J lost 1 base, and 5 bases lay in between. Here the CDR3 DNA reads TGTGCCAGCTGCGGCCAAGAGACCCAGTACTTC. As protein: CASCGQETQYF.

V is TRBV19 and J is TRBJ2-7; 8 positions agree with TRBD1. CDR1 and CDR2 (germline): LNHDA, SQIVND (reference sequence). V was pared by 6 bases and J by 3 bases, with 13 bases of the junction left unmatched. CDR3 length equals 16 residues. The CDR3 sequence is CASREIGTGHLYEQYF. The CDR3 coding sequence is TGTGCCAGTAGGGAGATTGGGACAGGTCATCTCTACGAGCAGTACTTC.

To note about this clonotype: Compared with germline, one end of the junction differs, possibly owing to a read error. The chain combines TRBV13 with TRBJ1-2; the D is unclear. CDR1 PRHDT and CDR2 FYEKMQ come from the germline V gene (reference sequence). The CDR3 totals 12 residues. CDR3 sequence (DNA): TGCGCCAGCAGCCGACAAGCCTATGGCTACACCTTC. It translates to CASSRQAYGYTF.

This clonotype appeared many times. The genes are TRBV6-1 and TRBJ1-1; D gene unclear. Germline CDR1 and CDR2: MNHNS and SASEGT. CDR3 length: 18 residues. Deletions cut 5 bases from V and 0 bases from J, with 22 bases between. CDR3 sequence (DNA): TGTGCCAGCAGTCTCCTCTACCCGGCCTCCCCTATGAACACTGAAGCTTTCTTT. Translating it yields CASSLLYPASPMNTEAFF.

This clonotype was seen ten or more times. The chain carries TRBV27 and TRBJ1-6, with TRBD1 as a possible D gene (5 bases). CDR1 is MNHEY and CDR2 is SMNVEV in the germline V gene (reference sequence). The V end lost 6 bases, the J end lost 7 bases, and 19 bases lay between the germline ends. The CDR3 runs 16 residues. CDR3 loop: CASSGRGQGPNSPLHF. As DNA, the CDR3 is TGTGCCAGCAGCGGCCGCGGTCAGGGTCCAAATTCACCCCTCCACTTT.

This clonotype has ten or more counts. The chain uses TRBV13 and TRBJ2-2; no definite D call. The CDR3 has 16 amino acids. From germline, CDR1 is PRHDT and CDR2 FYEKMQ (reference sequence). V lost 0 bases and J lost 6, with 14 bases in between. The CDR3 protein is CASSLGGSIEAGELFF. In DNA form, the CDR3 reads TGTGCCAGCAGCTTAGGGGGGTCGATTGAAGCCGGGGAGCTGTTTTTT.

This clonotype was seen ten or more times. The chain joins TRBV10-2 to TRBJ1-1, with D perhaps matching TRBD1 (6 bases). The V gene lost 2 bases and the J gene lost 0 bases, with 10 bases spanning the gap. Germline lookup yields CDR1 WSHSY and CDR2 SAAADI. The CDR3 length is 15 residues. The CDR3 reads CASSEQRGMNTEAFF. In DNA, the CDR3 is TGCGCCAGCAGTGAGCAGAGGGGGATGAACACTGAAGCTTTCTTT.

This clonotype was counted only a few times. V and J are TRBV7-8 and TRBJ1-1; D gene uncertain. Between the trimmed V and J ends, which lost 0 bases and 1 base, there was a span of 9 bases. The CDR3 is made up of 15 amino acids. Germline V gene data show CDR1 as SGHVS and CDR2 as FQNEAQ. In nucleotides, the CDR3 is TGTGCCAGCAGCTTAGCAGTAGGGTCGAACACTGAAGCTTTCTTT. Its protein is CASSLAVGSNTEAFF.

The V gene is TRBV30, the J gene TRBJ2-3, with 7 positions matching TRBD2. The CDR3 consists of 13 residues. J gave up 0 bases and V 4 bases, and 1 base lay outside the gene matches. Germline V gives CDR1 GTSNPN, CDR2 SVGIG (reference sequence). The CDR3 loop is CAWTSGSTDTQYF. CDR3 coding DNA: TGTGCCTGGACTAGCGGAAGCACAGATACGCAGTATTTT.

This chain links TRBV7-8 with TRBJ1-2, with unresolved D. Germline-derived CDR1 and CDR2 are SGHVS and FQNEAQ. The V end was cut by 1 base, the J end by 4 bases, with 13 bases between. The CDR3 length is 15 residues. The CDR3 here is CASSLVEGAVYGYTF. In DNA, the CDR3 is TGTGCCAGCAGCTTAGTTGAGGGCGCGGTCTATGGCTACACCTTC.

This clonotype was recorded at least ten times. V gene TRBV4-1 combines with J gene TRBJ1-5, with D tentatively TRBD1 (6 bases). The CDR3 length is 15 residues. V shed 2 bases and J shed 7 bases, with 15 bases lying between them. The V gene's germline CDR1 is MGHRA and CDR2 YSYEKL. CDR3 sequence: CASSQFTGWEQPQHF. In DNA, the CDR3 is TGCGCCAGCAGCCAATTTACAGGGTGGGAGCAGCCCCAGCATTTT.

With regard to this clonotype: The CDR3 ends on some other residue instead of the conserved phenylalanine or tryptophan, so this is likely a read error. CDR3 nucleotides: TGTGCCAGCAGCCAAGGCTCAGAGGTACCACCCCTCCACCTT. Translation: CASSQGSEVPPLHL. The chain combines TRBV9 with TRBJ1-6; the D is unclear. In germline, CDR1 is SGDLS, CDR2 YYNGEE. There are 14 residues in the CDR3. Trimming shortened V by 4 bases and J by 11 bases, and 16 bases separated the two germline ends.

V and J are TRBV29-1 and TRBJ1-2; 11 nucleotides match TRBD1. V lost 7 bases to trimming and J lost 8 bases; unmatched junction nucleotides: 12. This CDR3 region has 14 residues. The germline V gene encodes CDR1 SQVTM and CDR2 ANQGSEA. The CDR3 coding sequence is TGCAGCGCCGGAGGCTTGGGACAGGGGGAAGGCTACACCTTC. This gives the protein CSAGGLGQGEGYTF.

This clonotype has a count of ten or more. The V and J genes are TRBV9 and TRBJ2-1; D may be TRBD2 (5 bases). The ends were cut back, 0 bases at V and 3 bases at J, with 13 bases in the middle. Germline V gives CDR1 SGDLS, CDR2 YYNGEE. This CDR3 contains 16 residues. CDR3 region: CASSVAGEINYNEQFF. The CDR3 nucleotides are TGTGCCAGCAGCGTAGCCGGGGAGATTAACTACAATGAGCAGTTCTTC. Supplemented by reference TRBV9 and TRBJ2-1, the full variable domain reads DSGVTQTPKHLITATGQRVTLRCSPRSGDLSVYWYQQSLDQGLQFLIQYYNGEERAKGNILERFSAQQFPDLHSELNLSSLELGDSALYFCASSVAGEINYNEQFFGPGTRLTVL.

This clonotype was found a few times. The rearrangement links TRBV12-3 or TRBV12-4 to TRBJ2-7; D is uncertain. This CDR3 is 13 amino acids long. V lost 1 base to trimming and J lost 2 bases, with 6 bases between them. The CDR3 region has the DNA TGTGCCAGCAGTTTAGGACGGACCTACGAGCAGTACTTC. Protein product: CASSLGRTYEQYF.